These 5 T cell receptor beta chains were sequenced from one sample in a study of OX40 agonist ivuxolimab in advanced cancers. TCRdb's copy holds only in-frame clones and misses some; the assay was immunoSEQ multiplex PCR. This table holds roughly 30,000 clones, about 88% found once. Specimen: CD4+ or CD8+ T cells sorted from blood, collected in a trial of the OX40 agonist ivuxolimab. The receptors derive from an adult with an advanced solid tumor such as melanoma, head and neck, liver or kidney cancer.

The chain combines TRBV4-2 with TRBJ2-1, with 8 positions matching TRBD2. This CDR3 is built from 16 residues. The germline gives CDR1 LGHNA, CDR2 YNFKEQ. V gave up 0 bases and J gave up 4 bases; unmatched junction bases: 5. The CDR3 region has the DNA TGTGCCAGCAGCCAAGAGCGGAGCGGGGGTTACAATGAGCAGTTCTTC. It translates to CASSQERSGGYNEQFF.

CDR3 coding DNA: TGTGCCAGCAGCTTACGGGGGGACAGGGGGAAAGAGACCCAGTACTTC. Translating it yields CASSLRGDRGKETQYF. The chain couples TRBV7-8 to TRBJ2-5, with 11 bases lining up with TRBD1. Per the germline V gene, CDR1 is SGHVS and CDR2 is FQNEAQ. The V and J ends lost 2 bases and 3 bases, in that order; junction bases with no gene match: 5. This CDR3 is 16 amino acids long.

J is TRBJ1-2 and V is TRBV2; D might be TRBD1 (6 bases). This CDR3 contains 13 residues. CDR1 SNHLY and CDR2 FYNNEI come from the germline V gene. The V gene lost 8 bases and the J gene lost 3 bases, with 13 bases spanning the gap. The CDR3 sequence: CASLGGLDYGYTF. In DNA form, the CDR3 reads TGTGCCAGCTTAGGGGGGCTGGACTATGGCTACACCTTC.

The chain couples TRBV9 to TRBJ2-6, with D possibly being TRBD1 (5 bases). The CDR3 runs to 15 residues. The germline V gene encodes CDR1 SGDLS and CDR2 YYNGEE. V lost 3 bases and J lost 5, with 12 bases in between. The CDR3 DNA reads TGTGCCAGCAGCGGTACAGGCGGCTGGGCCAACGTCCTGACTTTC. Its translation is CASSGTGGWANVLTF.

In this sample, this clone turned up a few times. The chain is built from TRBV30 and TRBJ1-2; D is undetermined. The CDR3 spans 14 residues. V was cut by 2 bases and J by 1 base, with 11 bases left in between. Germline V gene lookup returns CDR1 GTSNPN and CDR2 SVGIG (reference sequence). CDR3 loop: CAWSYLEGNYGYTF. The CDR3 DNA sequence: TGTGCCTGGAGTTACCTCGAGGGTAACTATGGCTACACCTTC. Complete variable domain (other parts from reference TRBV30 and TRBJ1-2): SQTIHQWPATLVQPVGSPLSLECTVEGTSNPNLYWYRQAAGRGLQLLFYSVGIGQISSEVPQNLSASRPQDRQFILSSKKLLLSDSGFYLCAWSYLEGNYGYTFGSGTRLTVV.